The 20 T cell receptor beta chains below were found in one sample sequenced in a study of cytomegalovirus exposure and HLA in healthy donors. The PCR used 60 Vbeta and 13 Jbeta primers. Using immunoSEQ multiplex PCR, the repertoire was profiled, and TCRdb retains in-frame clones only, with some absent. The table records some 170,000 clones, roughly 79% of them present only once. Specimen: PBMCs. The receptors originated from a man aged 40-49 years in good health and CMV-seropositive.

Remarks on this clone: At one of its ends the junction is not consistent with the germline gene, which may arise from a read error. The chain joins TRBV28 to TRBJ2-6; TRBD1 is a possible D gene (5 bases). CDR3 size: 15 residues. In germline, CDR1 is MDHEN, CDR2 SYDVKM. The CDR3 sequence: CASSLLSSGANGLTF. The CDR3 nucleotides are TGTGCCAGCAGTTTACTGAGCTCTGGGGCCAACGGCCTGACTTTC.

This clone was seen more than once but under ten times. The chain uses TRBV18 and TRBJ2-5, with D hard to call. Germline V gives CDR1 KGHSH, CDR2 LQKENI. The length of the CDR3 is 14 residues. Trimming left V 2 bases short and J 2 bases short, with 9 bases between. The CDR3 DNA is TGTGCCAGCTCACCAGGAGTATTTCAAGAGACCCAGTACTTC. Protein: CASSPGVFQETQYF. Full variable domain (outside the CDR3, taken from reference TRBV18 and TRBJ2-5): NAGVMQNPRHLVRRRGQEARLRCSPMKGHSHVYWYRQLPEEGLKFMVYLQKENIIDESGMPKERFSAEFPKEGPSILRIQQVVRGDSAAYFCASSPGVFQETQYFGPGTRLLVL.

This chain joins TRBV2 and TRBJ1-2; 8 bases align to TRBD1. V dropped 6 bases and J dropped 5; count of bases not matched to a gene: 14. CDR3 length: 16 amino acids. CDR1 is SNHLY, CDR2 FYNNEI, per germline. The CDR3 is CASRARQGSGGYGYTF. CDR3 DNA sequence: TGTGCCAGCAGAGCCCGACAGGGGAGCGGCGGGTATGGCTACACCTTC.

The chain recombines TRBV7-2 with TRBJ2-7; 11 bases match TRBD1. The CDR3 runs to 14 residues. After removal of 5 bases from V and 2 bases from J, the junction contained 2 bases not matched to a gene. Germline CDR1 and CDR2: SGHTA and FQGNSA. CDR3 sequence (DNA): TGTGCCAGCAGCCCGGGACAGGGGGCCTACGAGCAGTACTTC. Its protein product is CASSPGQGAYEQYF.

This clone has more than one count but fewer than ten. This rearrangement joins TRBV5-1 to TRBJ2-1; D may be TRBD1 (5 bases). Per the germline V gene, CDR1 is SGHRS and CDR2 is YFSETQ. The CDR3 loop spans 13 amino acids. V lost 6 bases and J 6 bases, leaving 13 bases between the germline ends. CDR3 DNA sequence: TGCGCCAGCACCCCTGGGGCTCCCAATGAGCAGTTCTTC. It codes for CASTPGAPNEQFF. The variable domain in full, with the rest retrieved from reference TRBV5-1 and TRBJ2-1, is KAGVTQTPRYLIKTRGQQVTLSCSPISGHRSVSWYQQTPGQGLQFLFEYFSETQRNKGNFPGRFSGRQFSNSRSEMNVSTLELGDSALYLCASTPGAPNEQFFGPGTRLTVL.

The chain links TRBV7-2 to TRBJ2-3, with D hard to call. V lost 2 bases to trimming and J lost 5 bases, with 8 bases between them. CDR3 length equals 13 residues. Germline V gives CDR1 SGHTA, CDR2 FQGNSA. For the CDR3, the DNA is TGTGCCAGCAGCTTAACTAAAGGAGATACGCAGTATTTT. This translates into CASSLTKGDTQYF. Variable domain in full (rest from reference TRBV7-2 and TRBJ2-3): GAGVSQSPSNKVTEKGKDVELRCDPISGHTALYWYRQSLGQGLEFLIYFQGNSAPDKSGLPSDRFSAERTGGSVSTLTIQRTQQEDSAVYLCASSLTKGDTQYFGPGTRLTVL.

The rearrangement uses TRBV13 and TRBJ2-5; 14 bases are shared with TRBD2. Germline assignment: CDR1 PRHDT and CDR2 FYEKMQ (reference sequence). This CDR3 has 17 amino acids. V was clipped by 6 bases and J by 5 bases; unmatched bases: 11. For the CDR3, the DNA is TGTGCCAGCAGTTACAGACTAGCGGGAGGGCCTGGTGAGACCCAGTACTTC. It codes for CASSYRLAGGPGETQYF.

The chain couples TRBV18 to TRBJ1-3; unclear D gene. This CDR3 has 15 amino acids. Looked up from germline, CDR1 is KGHSH and CDR2 is LQKENI. V lost 0 bases to trimming and J lost 2 bases, with 8 bases between them. The CDR3 is CASSPPARAGNTIYF. The CDR3 coding sequence is TGTGCCAGCTCACCACCGGCCCGGGCTGGAAACACCATATATTTT.

This sequence joins TRBV19 and TRBJ2-1; maybe TRBD2 (5 bases). From germline, CDR1 is LNHDA and CDR2 SQIVND (reference sequence). Trimming removed 6 bases at V and 2 bases at J, with 14 bases between. The CDR3 extends over 15 amino acids. The CDR3 sequence is CASSIQKRTYNEQFF. CDR3 coding DNA: TGTGCCAGTAGCATACAAAAGCGGACCTACAATGAGCAGTTCTTC.

The chain is built from TRBV5-6 and TRBJ2-3, with 7 bases identical to TRBD2. The length of the CDR3 is 16 residues. After removal of 0 bases from V and 2 bases from J, the junction contained 6 bases not matched to a gene. From germline, CDR1 is SGHDT and CDR2 YYEEEE. The CDR3, as DNA: TGTGCCAGCAGCTTGGTGGCGGGAGCGCTCACAGATACGCAGTATTTT. This encodes CASSLVAGALTDTQYF. The whole variable domain, remainder taken from reference TRBV5-6 and TRBJ2-3, is DAGVTQSPTHLIKTRGQQVTLRCSPKSGHDTVSWYQQALGQGPQFIFQYYEEEERQRGNFPDRFSGHQFPNYSSELNVNALLLGDSALYLCASSLVAGALTDTQYFGPGTRLTVL.

In this sample, this clone turned up once. The gene calls are TRBV28 and TRBJ2-1; 8 bases align to TRBD1. Germline V gene data show CDR1 as MDHEN and CDR2 as SYDVKM. The CDR3 extends over 13 amino acids. The trim removed 11 bases at V and 1 base at J, leaving 4 bases unmatched. This CDR3 reads CASRDRSYNEQFF. The CDR3 DNA sequence: TGTGCCTCCCGGGACAGGTCCTACAATGAGCAGTTCTTC.

The chain couples TRBV10-3 to TRBJ2-3; 8 bases match TRBD2. The CDR3 is made up of 12 amino acids. Germline CDR1 reads ENHRY; CDR2 reads SYGVKD. V lost 7 bases to trimming and J lost 14 bases; unmatched junction nucleotides: 11. The CDR3 region has the DNA TGTGCCATCACCGAAGGACTAGCCCCGCCGTATTTT. Translated: CAITEGLAPPYF.

The chain recombines TRBV27 with TRBJ2-1; a weak D match, TRBD2 (6 bases). This CDR3 comprises 15 residues. Trimming shortened V by 8 bases and J by 7 bases, and 21 bases separated the two germline ends. From germline, CDR1 is MNHEY and CDR2 SMNVEV (reference sequence). CDR3: CASRGIKRVGNEQFF. The DNA for the CDR3 is TGTGCCAGCCGAGGAATAAAGCGGGTTGGGAATGAGCAGTTCTTC.

The rearrangement uses TRBV6-1 and TRBJ1-2; tentative D call: TRBD1 (5 bases). The CDR3 loop spans 15 amino acids. Germline V CDR1 and CDR2: MNHNS, SASEGT. With 1 base removed from V and 7 bases from J, the gap between germline ends came to 16 bases. DNA for the CDR3: TGTGCCAGCAGTGAAGATAGCGGGGGATGGATTGGCTACACCTTC. This encodes CASSEDSGGWIGYTF.

The chain employs TRBV28 and TRBJ1-1, with a weak D call TRBD1 (5 bases). V lost 6 bases and J 6 bases, leaving 17 bases between the germline ends. Germline CDR1 reads MDHEN; CDR2 reads SYDVKM. The CDR3 length is 14 residues. As DNA, the CDR3 is TGTGCCAGCAGGTGGGGCTCGGTAAACGCTGAAGCTTTCTTT. Its protein product is CASRWGSVNAEAFF.

This clone has just a few counts. This chain uses TRBV7-9 with TRBJ1-2; TRBD1 matches at 10 bases. Germline V CDR1 and CDR2: SEHNR, FQNEAQ (reference sequence). The CDR3 runs 14 residues. Unmatched junction bases numbered 9, after V lost 6 bases and J lost 8 bases. The CDR3 protein is CASRGQGLQEGYTF. The DNA for the CDR3 is TGTGCCAGCAGGGGACAGGGGTTGCAAGAAGGCTACACCTTC.

This clone was counted once. J is TRBJ1-1 and V is TRBV6-5, with D hard to call. V lost 0 bases, J lost 7 bases, and 3 bases lay in between. The CDR3 has 11 amino acids. Germline V gene lookup returns CDR1 MNHEY and CDR2 SVGAGI. This CDR3 is CASSYSGEAFF. CDR3 bases: TGTGCCAGCAGTTACTCCGGTGAAGCTTTCTTT.

The chain uses TRBV20-1 and TRBJ1-3; no definite D call. Looked up from germline, CDR1 is DFQATT and CDR2 is SNEGSKA (reference sequence). Trimming pared 6 bases from V and 4 bases from J, leaving 7 bases between. There are 11 residues in the CDR3. The CDR3 sequence is CSATPGNTIYF. The CDR3 region has the DNA TGCAGTGCCACTCCCGGAAACACCATATATTTT.

J is TRBJ2-6 and V is TRBV21-1; no check of the table's D call, TRBD2, against the DNA was made. TRBV21-1 is a pseudogene locus. This CDR3 comprises 19 residues. The CDR3 DNA reads as TGTGCCAGCAGCCAGAGGGTATGGATCGGAGTAACTGGGGCCAACGTCCTGACTTTC. It translates to CASSQRVWIGVTGANVLTF.

The chain joins TRBV2 to TRBJ1-5; D unclear. V lost 2 bases and J lost 8, with 7 bases in between. This CDR3 spans 12 amino acids. The V gene's germline CDR1 is SNHLY and CDR2 FYNNEI. The CDR3 sequence is CASSELGEPQHF. CDR3 sequence (DNA): TGTGCCAGCAGTGAATTGGGAGAGCCCCAGCATTTT.